One and the same sample provided the 2 T cell receptor beta chains below, sequenced in a study of shared clonotypes between healthy human individuals. Data came from immunoSEQ multiplex PCR; TCRdb stores just in-frame clones and leaves some out. This sample has about 1.4 million clones, with roughly 96% found just once. The sequenced sample consisted of naive CD4+ T cells sorted from blood. The subset denotes: CD45RA+ positively selected. The receptors were sampled from a man aged 30 to 39 in good health.

The chain employs TRBV19 and TRBJ2-3, with D possibly TRBD1 on 6 matching bases. CDR3 size: 12 residues. V was pared by 11 bases and J by 6 bases, with 15 bases between. CDR1 and CDR2 from the germline V gene are LNHDA and SQIVND (reference sequence). In nucleotides, the CDR3 is TGTGCCTCCCGGGACATGATGGATACGCAGTATTTT. Translating gives CASRDMMDTQYF.

The chain uses TRBV28 and TRBJ1-2; perhaps TRBD1 as D (6 bases). The germline V gene has CDR1 MDHEN and CDR2 SYDVKM. This CDR3 contains 14 residues. Trimming took 3 bases from V and 4 from J, leaving 12 bases between them. The DNA of the CDR3 is TGTGCCAGCAGTTTGGGGGACATACTCTATGGCTACACCTTC. Translating it yields CASSLGDILYGYTF.